This T cell receptor beta chain originates from a study of T cell clusters in autoimmune cytopenias. Study as a whole: Healthy control donors averaged around 54 years of age, with a median of approximately 60 years.

The V gene's germline CDR1 is SGHVS and CDR2 FNYEAQ. There are 17 residues in the CDR3. TRB amplification used approximately 250 ng of peripheral blood genomic DNA. Multiplex touch-down PCR amplified TRB using TRB-A and TRB-B pools in one tube. TCRdb reprocessed the multiplex PCR reads, with one entry per CDR3 protein and no DNA. Its table lists 4,500 to 6,500 distinct CDR3 sequences. These records were also assigned to another study, of T cell repertoires in aging, cancer and after chemotherapy. That report notes: Donors were grouped into six age bands spanning 30 or younger through 70 or older. Clear clonal overlap appeared across healthy donor samples taken over several months to years.

The specimen was peripheral blood. This receptor was identified in a human donor in good health. The rearrangement joins TRBV7-6 to TRBJ1-3. The CDR3 sequence is CASSLASAGRTGNTIYF.